The clone carrying this T cell receptor (beta chain) came up once. Its antigen is unknown. PCR involved 60 Vbeta and 13 Jbeta primers. Profiling relied on immunoSEQ multiplex PCR, and the TCRdb table lists in-frame clones only, not all of them. The table shows more than 130,000 clones, with 70% to 80% occurring only once. The sample is drawn from a study of cytomegalovirus exposure and HLA in healthy donors. Overall study results and limits: Usually a TCR sequence was rare, but some public TCRs were found in many donors.

CDR3 length: 15 residues. Trimming at V came to 10 bases and at J to 2 bases, leaving 6 bases not matched to a gene. From germline, CDR1 is ENHRY and CDR2 SYGVKD. This TCR was sampled from a woman aged 45-65 years in good health and CMV-seronegative. What was sequenced was PBMCs. V and J are TRBV10-3 and TRBJ2-1; 12 bases line up with TRBD2. CDR3 in amino acids: CASGTSGSPYNEQFF. The CDR3 bases are TGTGCCAGCGGGACTAGCGGGTCCCCCTACAATGAGCAGTTCTTC.